This TCR beta chain appears in the sequencing data of a study of T cells after yellow fever vaccination. Of note for this clonotype: The antigen is not known.

The CDR3 covers 16 residues. Trimming took off 5 bases at V and 0 bases at J, with 16 bases between the two ends. Looked up from germline, CDR1 is MDHEN and CDR2 is SYDVKM. Study observations and caveats: A weaker but faster secondary response was observed, peaking on day 5 versus 15. Most primary-vaccination clones reappeared after the booster (approximately 95% CD4, 88% CD8).

In making TCR cDNA, 5'RACE template switching added a universal primer site and UMIs to it. TCRdb called the 5' RACE reads again in MiXCR, with one record for every CDR3 protein. Here the sample spans about 550,000 distinct CDR3 sequences, roughly 19% being singletons. The sequence was obtained from a man aged 25 to 40 who received the YFV17D yellow fever vaccine. The rearrangement joins TRBV28 to TRBJ1-1, with TRBD1 as a possible D gene (5 bases). This specimen consisted of PBMCs, obtained 15 days after the yellow fever booster vaccination. The CDR3, as DNA: TGTGCCAGCAGTCCCTTGATGGGGACCTTGAACACTGAAGCTTTCTTT. The encoded protein is CASSPLMGTLNTEAFF.